The rows below give T cell receptor beta chains drawn from one sample of a study of shared clonotypes between healthy human individuals. Some clones are missing from TCRdb's copy, which holds only in-frame ones; the method was immunoSEQ multiplex PCR. This table holds about 380,000 clones, around 96% found once. Sequencing input: memory CD8+ T cells sorted from blood. The receptors stem from a man younger than 45 in good health. The CDR3 runs from the conserved cysteine through the conserved F or W. Fields, in order: CDR3 DNA, CDR3 protein, V gene, clone size, J gene, D gene. The D gene is left open where the match is weak. Clone size, where shown, is once, few, many, or a class for clones that have expanded.

CDR3 DNA: TGTGCCTGGAGTGGAAAAACAGGGGGCTTTGGAGAAAAACTGTTTTTT
CDR3 protein: CAWSGKTGGFGEKLFF
V gene: TRBV30
clone size: NA
J gene: TRBJ1-4
D gene: TRBD1

CDR3 DNA: TGTGCCAGCAGTTTGACTAGCGGGAGCTCCTACAATGAGCAGTTCTTC
CDR3 protein: CASSLTSGSSYNEQFF
V gene: TRBV27
clone size: NA
J gene: TRBJ2-1
D gene: TRBD2

CDR3 DNA: TGTGCCAGCAGCGGAGAAACTCTAGTTACCTACAATGAGCAGTTCTTC
CDR3 protein: CASSGETLVTYNEQFF
V gene: TRBV2
clone size: once
J gene: TRBJ2-1
D gene: NA

CDR3 DNA: TGTGCCAGCAGCTTGACAGGGGCGAATCAGCCCCAGCATTTT
CDR3 protein: CASSLTGANQPQHF
V gene: TRBV7-8
clone size: NA
J gene: TRBJ1-5
D gene: TRBD1

CDR3 DNA: TGTGCCAGCAGTTTATCCCCGGGCACAGATACGCAGTATTTT
CDR3 protein: CASSLSPGTDTQYF
V gene: TRBV27
clone size: NA
J gene: TRBJ2-3
D gene: NA

CDR3 DNA: TGTGCCAGCAGAACAACTGGAAACACCATATATTTT
CDR3 protein: CASRTTGNTIYF
V gene: TRBV28
clone size: NA
J gene: TRBJ1-3
D gene: NA

CDR3 DNA: TGTGCCAGCAGCCCGGGACAGGGGTCGGCTGAAGCTTTCTTT
CDR3 protein: CASSPGQGSAEAFF
V gene: TRBV25-1
clone size: NA
J gene: TRBJ1-1
D gene: TRBD1

CDR3 DNA: TGCAGCGTTGAAAGGGGGCTATCCTCCGATACGCAGTATTTT
CDR3 protein: CSVERGLSSDTQYF
V gene: TRBV29-1
clone size: NA
J gene: TRBJ2-3
D gene: TRBD1

CDR3 DNA: TGCAGCCACCGGCGGACAGATACGCAGTATTTT
CDR3 protein: CSHRRTDTQYF
V gene: TRBV29-1
clone size: NA
J gene: TRBJ2-3
D gene: NA

CDR3 DNA: TGTGCCAGCGCACGGGGACTAGCGGGAGGTGGTGACACAGATACGCAGTATTTT
CDR3 protein: CASARGLAGGGDTDTQYF
V gene: TRBV2
clone size: NA
J gene: TRBJ2-3
D gene: TRBD2

CDR3 DNA: TGTGCCAGCAGCTTGGCAGGAACGGGGAATACGCAGTATTTT
CDR3 protein: CASSLAGTGNTQYF
V gene: TRBV5-4
clone size: NA
J gene: TRBJ2-3
D gene: NA

CDR3 DNA: TGTGCCAGCACCCCGGGACTAGCGGGAGCAGATACGCAGTATTTT
CDR3 protein: CASTPGLAGADTQYF
V gene: TRBV7-3
clone size: NA
J gene: TRBJ2-3
D gene: TRBD2

CDR3 DNA: TGTGCCAGCAGTGACTCGTACAACACAGATACGCAGTATTTT
CDR3 protein: CASSDSYNTDTQYF
V gene: TRBV6-4
clone size: NA
J gene: TRBJ2-3
D gene: NA

CDR3 DNA: TGTGCCTGGGAACCGGACAGAGCGTCCTACGAGCAGTACTTC
CDR3 protein: CAWEPDRASYEQYF
V gene: TRBV30
clone size: NA
J gene: TRBJ2-7
D gene: NA

CDR3 DNA: TGTGCCATCAGTGAGTCGACTCGTAATCAGCCCCAGCATTTT
CDR3 protein: CAISESTRNQPQHF
V gene: TRBV10-3
clone size: NA
J gene: TRBJ1-5
D gene: NA

CDR3 DNA: TGTGCCAGCAGTTTATTCCTAGAGACCCTCCAAGAGACCCAGTACTTC
CDR3 protein: CASSLFLETLQETQYF
V gene: TRBV28
clone size: NA
J gene: TRBJ2-5
D gene: NA

CDR3 DNA: TGTGCTAGTGGTTTGGTACTATGGAACACTGAAGCTTTCTTT
CDR3 protein: CASGLVLWNTEAFF
V gene: TRBV12-5
clone size: NA
J gene: TRBJ1-1
D gene: NA

CDR3 DNA: TGTGCCAGCAGTGACACTGGGACACACCAAGAGACCCAGTACTTC
CDR3 protein: CASSDTGTHQETQYF
V gene: TRBV6-4
clone size: NA
J gene: TRBJ2-5
D gene: NA

CDR3 DNA: TGTGCCAGCAGACCATCCTACACAGATACGCAGTATTTT
CDR3 protein: CASRPSYTDTQYF
V gene: TRBV27
clone size: NA
J gene: TRBJ2-3
D gene: NA

CDR3 DNA: TGTGCCAGCAGCGCACGGTCAATAGCCTCGAACACCGGGGAGCTGTTTTTT
CDR3 protein: CASSARSIASNTGELFF
V gene: TRBV9
clone size: NA
J gene: TRBJ2-2
D gene: NA

CDR3 DNA: TGTGCCAGCAGCTTAAGGGGGCTCACAGATACGCAGTATTTT
CDR3 protein: CASSLRGLTDTQYF
V gene: TRBV7-9
clone size: NA
J gene: TRBJ2-3
D gene: TRBD1

CDR3 DNA: TGTGCCAGCAGCTTAGGGGTAGCGGGAGTGCAAGAGACCCAGTACTTC
CDR3 protein: CASSLGVAGVQETQYF
V gene: TRBV11-2
clone size: NA
J gene: TRBJ2-5
D gene: TRBD2

CDR3 DNA: TGTGCCAGTAGTATGTTTCCGGGACTAGCTACCGGGGAGCTGTTTTTT
CDR3 protein: CASSMFPGLATGELFF
V gene: TRBV19
clone size: NA
J gene: TRBJ2-2
D gene: TRBD2

CDR3 DNA: TGTGCCAGCAGTTATCCTAGCGGGGCCTACGAGCAGTACTTC
CDR3 protein: CASSYPSGAYEQYF
V gene: TRBV6-6
clone size: NA
J gene: TRBJ2-7
D gene: TRBD2

CDR3 DNA: TGTGCCAGCAACCCTGAATTTGGTTCGAGCAATCAGCCCCAGCATTTT
CDR3 protein: CASNPEFGSSNQPQHF
V gene: TRBV28
clone size: NA
J gene: TRBJ1-5
D gene: NA

CDR3 DNA: TGCGCCAGCAGCCAAGATATCAGCGGGAGGTGGGATGAGCAGTTCTTC
CDR3 protein: CASSQDISGRWDEQFF
V gene: TRBV4-1
clone size: once
J gene: TRBJ2-1
D gene: TRBD2

CDR3 DNA: TGTGCCAGCAGCGTTGGGAACCGGAACACCGGGGAGCTGTTTTTT
CDR3 protein: CASSVGNRNTGELFF
V gene: TRBV9
clone size: NA
J gene: TRBJ2-2
D gene: NA

CDR3 DNA: TGTGCCAGCAGTTTCCCGCGGCAGAACACTGAAGCTTTCTTT
CDR3 protein: CASSFPRQNTEAFF
V gene: TRBV28
clone size: NA
J gene: TRBJ1-1
D gene: NA

CDR3 DNA: TGTGCCAGCAGCTCGCGGTCGGCAGATACGCAGTATTTT
CDR3 protein: CASSSRSADTQYF
V gene: TRBV5-8
clone size: NA
J gene: TRBJ2-3
D gene: NA

CDR3 DNA: TGTGCCAGCAGTCCGACAGGTTCCTACGAGCAGTACTTC
CDR3 protein: CASSPTGSYEQYF
V gene: TRBV6-1
clone size: NA
J gene: TRBJ2-7
D gene: NA

CDR3 DNA: TGTGCCAGCAGTGGGGTGGTGGTTTACGAGCAGTACTTC
CDR3 protein: CASSGVVVYEQYF
V gene: TRBV28
clone size: NA
J gene: TRBJ2-7
D gene: NA